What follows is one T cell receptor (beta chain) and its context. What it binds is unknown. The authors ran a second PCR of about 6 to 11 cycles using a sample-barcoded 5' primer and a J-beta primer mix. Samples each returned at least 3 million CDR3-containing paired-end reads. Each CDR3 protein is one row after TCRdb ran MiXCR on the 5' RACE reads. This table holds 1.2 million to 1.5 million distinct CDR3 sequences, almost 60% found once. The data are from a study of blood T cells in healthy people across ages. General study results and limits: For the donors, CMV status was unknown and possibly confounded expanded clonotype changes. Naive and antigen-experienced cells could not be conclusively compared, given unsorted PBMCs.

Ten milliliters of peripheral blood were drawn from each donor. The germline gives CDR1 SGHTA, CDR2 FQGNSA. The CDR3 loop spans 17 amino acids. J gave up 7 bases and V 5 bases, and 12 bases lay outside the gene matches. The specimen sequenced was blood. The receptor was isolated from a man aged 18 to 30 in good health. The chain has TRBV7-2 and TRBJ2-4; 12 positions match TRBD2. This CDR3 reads CASSPRLAGGSGNIQYF. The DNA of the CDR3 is TGTGCCAGCAGCCCGAGGCTAGCGGGGGGGTCCGGGAACATTCAGTACTTC.